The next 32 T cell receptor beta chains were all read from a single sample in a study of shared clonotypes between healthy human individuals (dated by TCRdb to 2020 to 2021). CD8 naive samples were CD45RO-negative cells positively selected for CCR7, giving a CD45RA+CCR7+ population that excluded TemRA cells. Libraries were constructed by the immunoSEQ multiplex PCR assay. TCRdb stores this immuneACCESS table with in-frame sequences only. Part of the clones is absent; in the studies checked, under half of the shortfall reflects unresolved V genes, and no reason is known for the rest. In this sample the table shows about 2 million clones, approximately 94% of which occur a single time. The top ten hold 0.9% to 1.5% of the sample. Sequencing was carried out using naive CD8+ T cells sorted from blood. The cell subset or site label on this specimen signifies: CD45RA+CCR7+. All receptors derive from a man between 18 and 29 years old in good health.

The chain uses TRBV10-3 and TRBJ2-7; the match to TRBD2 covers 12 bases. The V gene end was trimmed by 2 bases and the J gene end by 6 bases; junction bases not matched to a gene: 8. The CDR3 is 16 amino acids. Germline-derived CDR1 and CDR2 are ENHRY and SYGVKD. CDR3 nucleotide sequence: TGTGCCATCAGTGAGGCTAGCGGGGGGGCCTGGGGCGAGCAGTACTTC. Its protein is CAISEASGGAWGEQYF.

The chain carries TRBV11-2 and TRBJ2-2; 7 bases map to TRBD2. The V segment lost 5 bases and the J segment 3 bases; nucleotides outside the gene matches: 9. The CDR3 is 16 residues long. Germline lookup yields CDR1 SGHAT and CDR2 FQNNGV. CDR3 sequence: CASSPAVAGYTGELFF. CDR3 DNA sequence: TGTGCCAGCAGCCCCGCGGTAGCGGGCTACACCGGGGAGCTGTTTTTT.

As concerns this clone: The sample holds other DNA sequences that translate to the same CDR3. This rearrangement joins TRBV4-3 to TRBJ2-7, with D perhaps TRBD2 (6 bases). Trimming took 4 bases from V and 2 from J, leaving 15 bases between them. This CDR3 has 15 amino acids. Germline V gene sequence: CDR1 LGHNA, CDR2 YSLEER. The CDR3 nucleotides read TGCGCCAGCAGCCCTGGGACGGGAGCCCCCTACGAGCAGTACTTC. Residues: CASSPGTGAPYEQYF.

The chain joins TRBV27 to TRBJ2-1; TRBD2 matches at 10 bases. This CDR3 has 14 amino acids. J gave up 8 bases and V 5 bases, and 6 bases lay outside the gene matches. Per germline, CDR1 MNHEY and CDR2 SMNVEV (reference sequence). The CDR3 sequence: CASSPGLANHEQFF. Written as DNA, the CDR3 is TGTGCCAGCAGTCCGGGACTAGCGAACCATGAGCAGTTCTTC.

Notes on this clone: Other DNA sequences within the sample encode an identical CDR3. The CDR3 DNA follows: TGTGCCTGGAGCCCCGGGACTACAAGCACAGATACGCAGTATTTT. Protein: CAWSPGTTSTDTQYF. This chain uses TRBV30 with TRBJ2-3; 7 bases fit TRBD2. CDR1 is GTSNPN, CDR2 SVGIG, per germline (reference sequence). The CDR3 runs 15 residues. The V and J ends lost 3 bases and 0 bases, in that order; junction bases with no gene match: 6.

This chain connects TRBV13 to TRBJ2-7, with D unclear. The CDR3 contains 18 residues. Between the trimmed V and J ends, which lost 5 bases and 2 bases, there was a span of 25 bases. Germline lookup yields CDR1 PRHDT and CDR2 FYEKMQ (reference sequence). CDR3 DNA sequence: TGTGCCAGCAGCCCGAGGTCCGGGTCAGAACCTGCACCCTACGAGCAGTACTTC. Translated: CASSPRSGSEPAPYEQYF. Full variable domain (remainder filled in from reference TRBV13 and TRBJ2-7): AAGVIQSPRHLIKEKRETATLKCYPIPRHDTVYWYQQGPGQDPQFLISFYEKMQSDKGSIPDRFSAQQFSDYHSELNMSSLELGDSALYFCASSPRSGSEPAPYEQYFGPGTRLTVT.

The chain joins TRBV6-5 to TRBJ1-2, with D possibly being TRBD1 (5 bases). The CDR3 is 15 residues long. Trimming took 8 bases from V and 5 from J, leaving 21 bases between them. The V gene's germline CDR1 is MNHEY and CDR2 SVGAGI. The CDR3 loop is CASGLEGAVGYGYTF. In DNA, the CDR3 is TGTGCCAGCGGTTTAGAAGGGGCCGTGGGATATGGCTACACCTTC.

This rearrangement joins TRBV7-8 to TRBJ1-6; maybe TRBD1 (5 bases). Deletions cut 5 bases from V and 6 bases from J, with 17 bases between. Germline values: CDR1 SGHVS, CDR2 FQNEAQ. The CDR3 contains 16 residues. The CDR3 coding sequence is TGTGCCAGCAGCCCCCAGCCCGGGACTCCTAATTCACCCCTCCACTTT. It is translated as CASSPQPGTPNSPLHF.

CDR3 protein: CASSDHREAYGYTF. CDR3 DNA: TGTGCCAGCAGTGACCACAGGGAAGCGTATGGCTACACCTTC. This chain links TRBV6-1 with TRBJ1-2; a weak D match, TRBD1 (6 bases). V was shortened by 3 bases and J by 5 bases, with 13 bases between the two germline ends. CDR3 length: 14 amino acids. Germline loops: CDR1 MNHNS, CDR2 SASEGT.

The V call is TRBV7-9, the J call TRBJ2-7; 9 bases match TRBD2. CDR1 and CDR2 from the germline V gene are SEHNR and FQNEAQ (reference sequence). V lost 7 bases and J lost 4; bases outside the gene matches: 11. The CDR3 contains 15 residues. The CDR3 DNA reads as TGTGCCAGCATGCCGAGGACTAGCGATTTATACGAGCAGTACTTC. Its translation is CASMPRTSDLYEQYF.

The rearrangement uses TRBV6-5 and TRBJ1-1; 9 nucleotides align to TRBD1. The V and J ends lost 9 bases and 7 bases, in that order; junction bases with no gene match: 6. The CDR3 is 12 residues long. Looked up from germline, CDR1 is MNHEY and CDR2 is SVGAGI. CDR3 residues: CASTGGRGEAFF. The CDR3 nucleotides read TGTGCCAGTACAGGGGGCAGGGGTGAAGCTTTCTTT.

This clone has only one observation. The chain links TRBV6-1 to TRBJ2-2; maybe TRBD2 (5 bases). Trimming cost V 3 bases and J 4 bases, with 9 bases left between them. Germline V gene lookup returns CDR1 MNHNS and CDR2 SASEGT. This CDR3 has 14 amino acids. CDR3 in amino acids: CASSDMGSTGELFF. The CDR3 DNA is TGTGCCAGCAGTGACATGGGGAGCACCGGGGAGCTGTTTTTT.

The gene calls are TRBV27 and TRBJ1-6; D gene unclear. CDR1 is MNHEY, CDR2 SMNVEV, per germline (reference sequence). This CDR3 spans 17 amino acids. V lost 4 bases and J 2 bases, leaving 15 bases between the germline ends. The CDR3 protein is CASSWTLKGPYNSPLHF. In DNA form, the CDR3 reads TGTGCCAGCAGTTGGACCTTAAAGGGCCCCTATAATTCACCCCTCCACTTT.

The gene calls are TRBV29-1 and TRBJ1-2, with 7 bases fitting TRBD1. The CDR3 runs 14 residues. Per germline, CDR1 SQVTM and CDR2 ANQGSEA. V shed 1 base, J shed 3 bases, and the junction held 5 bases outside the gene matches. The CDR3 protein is CSVEATGNHYGYTF. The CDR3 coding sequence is TGCAGCGTTGAAGCGACAGGGAATCACTATGGCTACACCTTC.

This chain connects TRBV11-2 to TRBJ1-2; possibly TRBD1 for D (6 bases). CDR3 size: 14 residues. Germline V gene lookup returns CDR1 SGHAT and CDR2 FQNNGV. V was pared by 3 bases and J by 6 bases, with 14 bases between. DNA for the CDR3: TGTGCCAGCAGCTTGGTGTCGGCAGGGGATGGCTACACCTTC. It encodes CASSLVSAGDGYTF.

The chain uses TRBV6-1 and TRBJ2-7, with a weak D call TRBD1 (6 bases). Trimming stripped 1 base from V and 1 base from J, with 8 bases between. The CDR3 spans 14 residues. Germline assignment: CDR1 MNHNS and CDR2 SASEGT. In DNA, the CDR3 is TGTGCCAGCAGTGAAGTGGACAGTTCCTACGAGCAGTACTTC. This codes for CASSEVDSSYEQYF.

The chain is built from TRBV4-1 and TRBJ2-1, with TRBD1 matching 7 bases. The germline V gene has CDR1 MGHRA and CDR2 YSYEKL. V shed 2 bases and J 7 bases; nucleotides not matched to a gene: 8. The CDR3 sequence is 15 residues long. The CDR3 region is CASSQPATGLNEQFF. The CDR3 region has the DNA TGCGCCAGCAGCCAACCCGCGACAGGGTTGAATGAGCAGTTCTTC.

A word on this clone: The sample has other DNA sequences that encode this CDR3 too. CDR3 in amino acids: CASSESVYNEQFF. CDR3 DNA sequence: TGCGCCAGCAGTGAGTCTGTCTACAATGAGCAGTTCTTC. The V and J genes are TRBV10-2 and TRBJ2-1; D ambiguous. Germline CDR1 WSHSY, CDR2 SAAADI. This CDR3 is built from 13 residues. Trimming took 0 bases from V and 3 from J, leaving 3 bases between them.

CDR3 region: CASSPEGGGQETQYF. The CDR3 DNA is TGCGCCAGCAGCCCCGAAGGGGGGGGCCAAGAGACCCAGTACTTC. The rearrangement links TRBV4-1 to TRBJ2-5; TRBD2 is a possible D gene (7 bases). This CDR3 comprises 15 residues. V was pared by 4 bases and J by 1 base, with 13 bases between. Looked up from germline, CDR1 is MGHRA and CDR2 is YSYEKL.

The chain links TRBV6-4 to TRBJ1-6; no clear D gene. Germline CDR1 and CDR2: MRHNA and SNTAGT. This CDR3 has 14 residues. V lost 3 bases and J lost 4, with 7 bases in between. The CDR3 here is CASSERGYNSPLHF. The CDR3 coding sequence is TGTGCCAGCAGTGAGCGGGGATATAATTCACCCCTCCACTTT.

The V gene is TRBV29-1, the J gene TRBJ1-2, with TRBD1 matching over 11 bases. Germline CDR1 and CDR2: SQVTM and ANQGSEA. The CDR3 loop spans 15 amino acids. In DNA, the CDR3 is TGCAGTATCCCGGGACAGGGGGAATCGATCTATGGCTACACCTTC. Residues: CSIPGQGESIYGYTF.

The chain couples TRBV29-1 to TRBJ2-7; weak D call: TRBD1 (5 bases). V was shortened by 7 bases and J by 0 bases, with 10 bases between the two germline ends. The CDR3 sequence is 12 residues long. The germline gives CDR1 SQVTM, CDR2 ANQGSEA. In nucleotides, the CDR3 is TGCAGCGGGACGGACAACTCCTACGAGCAGTACTTC. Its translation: CSGTDNSYEQYF.

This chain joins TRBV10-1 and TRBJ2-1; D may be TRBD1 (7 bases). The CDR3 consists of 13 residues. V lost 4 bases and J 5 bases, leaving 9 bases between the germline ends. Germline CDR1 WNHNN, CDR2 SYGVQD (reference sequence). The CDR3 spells CASSARGDNEQFF. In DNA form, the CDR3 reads TGCGCCAGCAGTGCCAGGGGGGACAATGAGCAGTTCTTC.

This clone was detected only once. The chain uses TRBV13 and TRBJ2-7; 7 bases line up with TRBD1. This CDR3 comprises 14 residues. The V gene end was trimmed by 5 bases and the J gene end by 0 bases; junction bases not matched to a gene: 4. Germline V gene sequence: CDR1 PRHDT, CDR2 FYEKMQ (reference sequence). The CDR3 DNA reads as TGTGCCAGCAGCCACGGGGACAGCTCCTACGAGCAGTACTTC. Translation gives CASSHGDSSYEQYF.

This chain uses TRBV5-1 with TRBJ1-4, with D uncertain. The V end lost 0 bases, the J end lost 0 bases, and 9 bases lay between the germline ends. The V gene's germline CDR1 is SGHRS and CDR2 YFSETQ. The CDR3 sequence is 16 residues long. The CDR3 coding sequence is TGCGCCAGCAGCTTGGGAACTCGTTCAACTAATGAAAAACTGTTTTTT. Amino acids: CASSLGTRSTNEKLFF.

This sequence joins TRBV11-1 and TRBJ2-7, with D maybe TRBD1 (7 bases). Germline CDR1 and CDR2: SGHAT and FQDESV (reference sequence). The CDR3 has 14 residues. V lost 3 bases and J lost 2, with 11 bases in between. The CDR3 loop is CASSFARGAYEQYF. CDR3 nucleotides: TGTGCCAGCAGCTTCGCCAGGGGGGCCTACGAGCAGTACTTC. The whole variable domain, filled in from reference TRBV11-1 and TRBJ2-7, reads EAEVAQSPRYKITEKSQAVAFWCDPISGHATLYWYRQILGQGPELLVQFQDESVVDDSQLPKDRFSAERLKGVDSTLKIQPAELGDSAMYLCASSFARGAYEQYFGPGTRLTVT.

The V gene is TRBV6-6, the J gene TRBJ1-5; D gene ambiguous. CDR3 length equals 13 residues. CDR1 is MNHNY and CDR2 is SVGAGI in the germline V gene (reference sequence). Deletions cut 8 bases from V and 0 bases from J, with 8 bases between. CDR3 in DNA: TGTGCCAGCGATTGGAATAGCAATCAGCCCCAGCATTTT. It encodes CASDWNSNQPQHF.

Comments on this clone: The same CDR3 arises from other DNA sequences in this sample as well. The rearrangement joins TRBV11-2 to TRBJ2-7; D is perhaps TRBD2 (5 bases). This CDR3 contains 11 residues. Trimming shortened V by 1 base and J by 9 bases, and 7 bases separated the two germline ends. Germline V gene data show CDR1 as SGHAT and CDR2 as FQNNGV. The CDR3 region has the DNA TGTGCCAGCAGCTTAGGTGCGGGGCAGTACTTC. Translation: CASSLGAGQYF.

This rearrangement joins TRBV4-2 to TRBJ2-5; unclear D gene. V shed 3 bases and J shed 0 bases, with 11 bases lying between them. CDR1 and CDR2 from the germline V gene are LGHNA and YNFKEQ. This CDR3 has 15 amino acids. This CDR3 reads CASSHGGDDQETQYF. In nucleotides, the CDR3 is TGTGCCAGCAGCCACGGTGGGGATGACCAAGAGACCCAGTACTTC.

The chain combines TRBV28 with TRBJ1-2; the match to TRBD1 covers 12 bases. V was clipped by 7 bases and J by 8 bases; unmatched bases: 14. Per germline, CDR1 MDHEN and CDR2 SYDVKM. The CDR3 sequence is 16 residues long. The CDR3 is CASTLPGQGAQDGYTF. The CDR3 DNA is TGTGCCAGCACCTTGCCGGGACAGGGGGCTCAAGACGGCTACACCTTC.

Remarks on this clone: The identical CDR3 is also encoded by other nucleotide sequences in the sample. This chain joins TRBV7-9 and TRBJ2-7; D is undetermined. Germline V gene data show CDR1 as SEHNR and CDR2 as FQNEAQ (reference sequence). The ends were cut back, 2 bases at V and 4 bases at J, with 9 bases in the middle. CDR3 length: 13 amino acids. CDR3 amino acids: CASSLLSVYEQYF. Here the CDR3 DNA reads TGTGCCAGCAGCTTACTGTCAGTTTACGAGCAGTACTTC.

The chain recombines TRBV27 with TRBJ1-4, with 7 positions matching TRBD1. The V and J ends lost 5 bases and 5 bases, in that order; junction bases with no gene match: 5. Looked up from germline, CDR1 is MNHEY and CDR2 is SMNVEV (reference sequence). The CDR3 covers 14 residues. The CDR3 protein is CASSRQGWNEKLFF. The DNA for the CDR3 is TGTGCCAGCAGTAGACAGGGATGGAATGAAAAACTGTTTTTT.